The 20 T cell receptor beta chains presented below share a single source sample, sequenced in a study of T cells in Graves' hyperthyroidism and ophthalmopathy (dated by TCRdb to about 2019). Libraries were made using multiplex PCR. Sequencing instrument: Illumina HiSeq 2000. TCR beta CDR3 regions were amplified from RNA transcripts. The TCR CDR3 was subjected to a first round of RT-PCR using the HTBI primer set and the Qiagen OneStep RT-PCR kit. TCRdb reprocessed the public reads (quality trimming at Q25 with fastp, clone calling with MiXCR) and kept in-frame beta chains. All rows with the same CDR3 protein become a single entry with the most common DNA and genes. This sample lists under 400,000 distinct CDR3 sequences; under 25% were detected once. Less than 65% of the sample comes from the top ten. Sequenced material: blood. The receptor source for this set is a woman in her forties or fifties with Graves' hyperthyroidism.

V gene TRBV25-1 combines with J gene TRBJ2-7, with TRBD2 matching over 7 bases. Germline loops: CDR1 MGHDK, CDR2 SYGVNS. The V segment lost 5 bases and the J segment 6 bases; nucleotides outside the gene matches: 4. CDR3 length: 12 residues. CDR3 protein: CASSRGGSEQYF. The CDR3 nucleotides are TGTGCCAGCAGTCGGGGAGGGAGCGAGCAGTACTTC.

This clonotype was counted many times. This chain connects TRBV20-1 to TRBJ2-7; 7 bases agree with TRBD2. CDR3 length equals 15 residues. The germline V gene encodes CDR1 DFQATT and CDR2 SNEGSKA (reference sequence). The junction had 12 bases not matched to a gene; V was cut back by 3 bases and J by 4 bases. The CDR3 region is CSASSLWGAGYEQYF. CDR3 DNA: TGCAGTGCTAGCTCCTTATGGGGAGCGGGATACGAGCAGTACTTC.

This clonotype was picked up many times. The chain couples TRBV7-9 to TRBJ2-3; tentative D call: TRBD1 (7 bases). V lost 4 bases to trimming and J lost 5 bases, with 13 bases between them. The CDR3 runs to 14 residues. Germline V gene data show CDR1 as SEHNR and CDR2 as FQNEAQ (reference sequence). The CDR3 bases are TGTGCCAGCAGCTCCCCCCAGGGGGGAGATACGCAGTATTTT. Translation: CASSSPQGGDTQYF.

This clonotype was recorded only once. A much larger clone lies one base from this, so it may be a read error. The chain has TRBV3-1 and TRBJ2-2; 7 bases are a match to TRBD2. CDR3 length equals 16 residues. Per germline, CDR1 LGHDT and CDR2 YNNKEL (reference sequence). The junction had 14 bases not matched to a gene; V was cut back by 7 bases and J by 6 bases. The CDR3 DNA follows: TGTGCCAGCACGGGACTACCCAAAAAACGCGCCGGGGAGCTGTTTTTT. This codes for CASTGLPKKRAGELFF.

This clonotype showed up many times. The rearrangement joins TRBV20-1 to TRBJ2-7, with D unresolved. The length of the CDR3 is 15 residues. Germline CDR1 DFQATT, CDR2 SNEGSKA (reference sequence). Trimming shortened V by 3 bases and J by 6 bases, and 21 bases separated the two germline ends. CDR3 DNA: TGCAGTGCTAGCGTGAATGGTGTCGGATCCGGCGAGCAGTACTTC. It translates to CSASVNGVGSGEQYF.

There are a few counts of this clonotype. The genes are TRBV28 and TRBJ2-7, with a possible D match to TRBD1 (7 bases). This CDR3 comprises 13 residues. From germline, CDR1 is MDHEN and CDR2 SYDVKM. With 6 bases removed from V and 3 bases from J, the gap between germline ends came to 12 bases. The CDR3 region is CASSRGTVYEQYF. CDR3 bases: TGTGCCAGCAGCCGGGGGACAGTCTACGAGCAGTACTTC.

This clonotype was seen repeatedly, ten times or more. The CDR3 nucleotides are TGCAGCGTGTCGGCCAGGCAGAATGAGCAGTTCTTC. Translated, it gives CSVSARQNEQFF. The chain has TRBV29-1 and TRBJ2-1, with D uncertain. With 6 bases removed from V and 7 bases from J, the gap between germline ends came to 13 bases. From germline, CDR1 is SQVTM and CDR2 ANQGSEA. The CDR3 loop spans 12 amino acids.

In this sample, this clonotype turned up many times. The genes are TRBV5-1 and TRBJ1-1; D uncertain. This CDR3 spans 15 amino acids. V shed 0 bases and J shed 1 base, with 10 bases lying between them. Germline assignment: CDR1 SGHRS and CDR2 YFSETQ. The DNA of the CDR3 is TGCGCCAGCAGCTTGGCGAGCCTCCCGAACACTGAAGCTTTCTTT. Translating it yields CASSLASLPNTEAFF. Looking up the rest from reference TRBV5-1 and TRBJ1-1 gives the full variable domain: KAGVTQTPRYLIKTRGQQVTLSCSPISGHRSVSWYQQTPGQGLQFLFEYFSETQRNKGNFPGRFSGRQFSNSRSEMNVSTLELGDSALYLCASSLASLPNTEAFFGQGTRLTVV.

This clonotype was counted a few times. DNA of the CDR3: TGTGCCAGCAGCTACTTAGCGGGGGACTCCTACGAGCAGTACTTC. Encoded protein: CASSYLAGDSYEQYF. V and J are TRBV11-2 and TRBJ2-7; TRBD2 matches 9 bases. The germline V gene encodes CDR1 SGHAT and CDR2 FQNNGV. Unmatched junction bases numbered 4, after V lost 4 bases and J lost 0 bases. The CDR3 consists of 15 residues.

In this sample, this clonotype turned up many times. The genes are TRBV15 and TRBJ2-1; perhaps TRBD1 as D (5 bases). The germline V and J ends were trimmed by 5 bases and 0 bases, with 14 bases remaining between them. CDR1 is LNHNV and CDR2 is YYDKDF in the germline V gene (reference sequence). The CDR3 extends over 16 amino acids. The CDR3 here is CATSSTDRSSYNEQFF. As DNA, the CDR3 is TGTGCCACCAGCTCGACAGATCGAAGCTCCTACAATGAGCAGTTCTTC.

This clonotype was seen at least ten times. The chain uses TRBV7-9 and TRBJ2-7; 9 bases agree with TRBD1. CDR3 size: 16 residues. V trimming: 5 bases; J trimming: 1 base; junction bases outside the gene matches: 9. Germline V gene lookup returns CDR1 SEHNR and CDR2 FQNEAQ (reference sequence). Written as DNA, the CDR3 is TGTGCCAGCAGCCCCACCCGGACAGGGGAGTCCTACGAGCAGTACTTC. It translates to CASSPTRTGESYEQYF.

The V gene is TRBV18, the J gene TRBJ1-2; unclear D gene. The V gene lost 0 bases and the J gene lost 1 base, with 12 bases spanning the gap. The CDR3 is 16 residues long. The V gene's germline CDR1 is KGHSH and CDR2 LQKENI. CDR3 coding DNA: TGTGCCAGCTCACCACCGATTAGGGCCCGTAACTATGGCTACACCTTC. As protein: CASSPPIRARNYGYTF.

This clonotype has a count of ten or more. The J gene is TRBJ2-5, the V gene TRBV28, with D hard to call. V gave up 2 bases and J gave up 1 base, with 8 bases separating them. The CDR3 is 14 residues long. Germline V CDR1 and CDR2: MDHEN, SYDVKM. The CDR3 DNA reads as TGTGCCAGCAGTTTACCCCTGGCCCAAGAGACCCAGTACTTC. This translates into CASSLPLAQETQYF.

This clonotype was picked up many times. V is TRBV10-2 and J is TRBJ1-1; weak D call: TRBD1 (6 bases). Trimming removed 4 bases at V and 0 bases at J, with 9 bases between. Germline V gene sequence: CDR1 WSHSY, CDR2 SAAADI. The length of the CDR3 is 14 residues. The CDR3 here is CASSAGQMNTEAFF. CDR3 coding DNA: TGCGCCAGCAGTGCTGGACAGATGAACACTGAAGCTTTCTTT.

The chain has TRBV24-1 and TRBJ2-1; tentative D call: TRBD2 (6 bases). CDR3 length: 14 amino acids. Germline V lookup: CDR1 KGHDR, CDR2 SFDVKD. With 5 bases removed from V and 5 bases from J, the gap between germline ends came to 12 bases. DNA of the CDR3: TGTGCCACCAGTGGCGGACTACACAACAATGAGCAGTTCTTC. This encodes CATSGGLHNNEQFF.

The chain employs TRBV4-1 and TRBJ2-5, with 12 positions matching TRBD2. This CDR3 spans 15 amino acids. V shed 5 bases and J 5 bases; nucleotides not matched to a gene: 6. CDR1 MGHRA and CDR2 YSYEKL come from the germline V gene. The CDR3 loop is CASSDSGTSGETQYF. The DNA for the CDR3 is TGCGCCAGCAGCGATTCCGGGACTAGCGGGGAGACCCAGTACTTC.

This sequence joins TRBV6-4 and TRBJ1-1; D remains ambiguous. V was clipped by 6 bases and J by 4 bases, with 9 bases between them. Germline V gene lookup returns CDR1 MRHNA and CDR2 SNTAGT. There are 12 residues in the CDR3. The CDR3 bases are TGTGCCAGCAGGGGAGGGCTCACTGAAGCTTTCTTT. Translating it yields CASRGGLTEAFF.

This clonotype was counted at least ten times. The chain joins TRBV2 to TRBJ1-1, with 8 nucleotides matching TRBD1. There are 15 residues in the CDR3. Germline CDR1 and CDR2: SNHLY and FYNNEI. The V and J ends lost 7 bases and 4 bases, in that order; junction bases with no gene match: 11. The DNA for the CDR3 is TGTGCCAGCACCAGAGGGGGAACAGGGGGCACTGAAGCTTTCTTT. This translates into CASTRGGTGGTEAFF.

To note about this clonotype: This may come from a read error, since a much larger clone is one base off. The V and J genes are TRBV30 and TRBJ2-3; 8 nucleotides line up with TRBD2. The germline gives CDR1 GTSNPN, CDR2 SVGIG (reference sequence). CDR3 size: 15 residues. Trimming cost V 2 bases and J 2 bases; bases outside gene matches: 6. For the CDR3, the DNA is TGTGCCTGGAGTCGTGGAGCGGGGGACACAGATACGCAGTATTTT. It codes for CAWSRGAGDTDTQYF.

The chain is built from TRBV18 and TRBJ2-4; D is unclear. There are 15 residues in the CDR3. Trimming shortened V by 2 bases and J by 0 bases, and 8 bases separated the two germline ends. Germline CDR1 and CDR2: KGHSH and LQKENI. The CDR3 bases are TGTGCCAGCTCACCAAGCAGCCTAGCCAAAAACATTCAGTACTTC. Its protein is CASSPSSLAKNIQYF.